The entry that follows covers one TCR beta chain sequence. Germline V gene data show CDR1 as SNHLY and CDR2 as FYNNEI. This CDR3 comprises 15 residues. Trimming took 5 bases from V and 3 from J; bases not matched to a gene: 7. The sample originates from a study of cytomegalovirus exposure and HLA in healthy donors. PCR used 60 Vbeta primers and 13 Jbeta primers. Assay: immunoSEQ multiplex PCR; the TCRdb copy retains only in-frame clones and omits some. Of about 170,000 clones listed, over 80% are singletons. The receptor comes from a male donor in good health and CMV-seronegative. Specimen: PBMCs. The chain uses TRBV2 and TRBJ1-5; TRBD1 matches at 7 bases. The CDR3 DNA reads as TGTGCCAGCAGTACCCTAGGGGGCCCCAATCAGCCCCAGCATTTT. Translated, it gives CASSTLGGPNQPQHF.